This TCR beta chain was sequenced for a study of beta chain features in type 1 diabetes. Study-wide findings and caveats: Type 1 diabetes patients had moderately but significantly shorter TCRB CDR3s in all four CD4+ subsets.

The entirety of the isolated RNA underwent reverse transcription, so expressed TCRB transcripts were sequenced. TCRdb's table, derived via immunoSEQ multiplex PCR, lists solely in-frame clones and lacks some. The sample records nearly 700,000 clones, 10% to 15% being singletons. As concerns this clone: The antigen remains undetermined.

The CDR3 is 13 residues long. Germline-derived CDR1 and CDR2 are ENHRY and SYGVKD. The ends lost 3 bases at V and 7 bases at J; junction bases unmatched: 6. The sequencing input was naive CD4+ T cells from blood. The chain joins TRBV10-3 to TRBJ2-7; 7 nucleotides agree with TRBD2. The TCR sequence derives from a man between 18 and 35 years old with type 1 diabetes. The CDR3 is CAISDRGEGEQYF. The CDR3 bases are TGTGCCATCAGTGATCGGGGGGAAGGGGAGCAGTACTTC.